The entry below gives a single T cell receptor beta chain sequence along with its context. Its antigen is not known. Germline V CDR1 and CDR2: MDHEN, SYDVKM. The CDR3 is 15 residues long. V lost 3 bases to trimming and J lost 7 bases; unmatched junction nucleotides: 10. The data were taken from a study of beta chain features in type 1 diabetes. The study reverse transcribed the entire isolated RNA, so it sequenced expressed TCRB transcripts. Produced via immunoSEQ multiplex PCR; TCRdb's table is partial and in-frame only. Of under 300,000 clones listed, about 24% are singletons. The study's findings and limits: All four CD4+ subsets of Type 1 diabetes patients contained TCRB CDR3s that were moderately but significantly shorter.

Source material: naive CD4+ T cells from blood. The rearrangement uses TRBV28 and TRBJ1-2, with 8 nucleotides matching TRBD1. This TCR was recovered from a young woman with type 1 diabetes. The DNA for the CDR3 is TGTGCCAGCAGTTTGCAGGGGGCGCAGGGTGTTGGCTACACCTTC. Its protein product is CASSLQGAQGVGYTF.